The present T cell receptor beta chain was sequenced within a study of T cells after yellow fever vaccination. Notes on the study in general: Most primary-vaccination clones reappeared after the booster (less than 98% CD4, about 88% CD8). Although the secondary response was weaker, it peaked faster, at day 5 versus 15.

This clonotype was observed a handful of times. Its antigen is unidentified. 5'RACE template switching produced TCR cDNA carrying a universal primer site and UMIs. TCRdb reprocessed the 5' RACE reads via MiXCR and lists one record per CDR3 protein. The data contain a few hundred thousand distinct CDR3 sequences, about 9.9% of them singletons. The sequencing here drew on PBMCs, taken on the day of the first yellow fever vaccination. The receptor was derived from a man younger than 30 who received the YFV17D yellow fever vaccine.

CDR3: CASSWTGGGYGYTF. The CDR3 region has the DNA TGTGCCAGCAGCTGGACAGGGGGCGGCTATGGCTACACCTTC. The chain links TRBV7-3 to TRBJ1-2, with TRBD1 matching over 11 bases. The germline V gene has CDR1 SGHTA and CDR2 FQGTGA. The CDR3 consists of 14 residues. Trimming at V came to 4 bases and at J to 4 bases, leaving 2 bases not matched to a gene.